This passage covers 26 T cell receptor beta chains from one sample sequenced in a study of blood T cell repertoires in COVID-19. Clones were sequenced by immunoSEQ multiplex PCR, and TCRdb holds only the in-frame ones, with some missing. The table has a few hundred thousand clones, approximately 86% seen once. Sequenced: peripheral blood. Every receptor here comes from a man in his sixties with acute or convalescent COVID-19.

The chain has TRBV12-5 and TRBJ2-3; TRBD1 matches at 8 bases. The germline V gene encodes CDR1 LGHNT and CDR2 FRNRAP. The CDR3 contains 13 residues. V lost 6 bases and J lost 5; bases outside the gene matches: 4. DNA for the CDR3: TGTGCTAGTGGCCCCGACAGGGGAGATACGCAGTATTTT. Translated, it gives CASGPDRGDTQYF.

The rearrangement uses TRBV6-4 and TRBJ1-2, with 10 bases identical to TRBD1. CDR1 is MRHNA and CDR2 is SNTAGT in the germline V gene. The V and J ends lost 1 base and 2 bases, in that order; junction bases with no gene match: 7. This CDR3 is built from 17 residues. In DNA, the CDR3 is TGTGCCAGCAGTGACTGGGACAGGGGCGGGGGAAACTATGGCTACACCTTC. Translating it yields CASSDWDRGGGNYGYTF.

V gene TRBV19 combines with J gene TRBJ2-4, with D tentatively TRBD1 (5 bases). This CDR3 comprises 15 residues. V gave up 5 bases and J gave up 1 base, with 12 bases separating them. Germline assignment: CDR1 LNHDA and CDR2 SQIVND (reference sequence). CDR3 protein: CASSGPPGAKNIQYF. CDR3 DNA: TGTGCCAGTAGTGGCCCGCCAGGGGCCAAAAACATTCAGTACTTC.

This rearrangement joins TRBV29-1 to TRBJ1-5; D is perhaps TRBD1 (5 bases). The CDR3 extends over 14 amino acids. Germline V lookup: CDR1 SQVTM, CDR2 ANQGSEA. V lost 4 bases and J 8 bases, leaving 18 bases between the germline ends. CDR3 in amino acids: CSVGAGGVLEPQHF. DNA for the CDR3: TGCAGCGTTGGTGCCGGGGGGGTTTTGGAGCCCCAGCATTTT.

This chain links TRBV29-1 with TRBJ1-2; D not resolved. Germline V gene data show CDR1 as SQVTM and CDR2 as ANQGSEA. The V end was cut by 6 bases, the J end by 2 bases, with 13 bases between. The CDR3 loop spans 13 amino acids. The CDR3 nucleotides read TGCAGCGTGTCGCGAGAATCCAACTATGGCTACACCTTC. Amino acid sequence: CSVSRESNYGYTF.

The chain combines TRBV7-2 with TRBJ1-4; 9 bases are a match to TRBD1. The germline CDR1 and CDR2 sequences are SGHTA and FQGNSA. The CDR3 contains 14 residues. The V segment lost 1 base and the J segment 7 bases; nucleotides outside the gene matches: 1. CDR3 in DNA: TGTGCCAGCAGCTTAGACAGGGGGCCTGAAAAACTGTTTTTT. It specifies CASSLDRGPEKLFF.

The V and J genes are TRBV18 and TRBJ2-3; D is undetermined. Trimming pared 5 bases from V and 0 bases from J, leaving 6 bases between. CDR3 length: 13 residues. The V gene's germline CDR1 is KGHSH and CDR2 LQKENI. CDR3 loop: CASSGTSTDTQYF. In DNA form, the CDR3 reads TGTGCCAGCTCAGGTACTAGCACAGATACGCAGTATTTT.

This chain joins TRBV12-3 or TRBV12-4 and TRBJ2-1; possible D gene TRBD2, 5 bases. With 1 base removed from V and 13 bases from J, the gap between germline ends came to 11 bases. This CDR3 has 12 residues. The CDR3 loop reads CASSLGASQQFF. CDR3 DNA sequence: TGTGCCAGCAGTTTAGGGGCTAGCCAACAGTTCTTC.

In this sample, this clone turned up many times. The chain has TRBV4-2 and TRBJ1-2; D is unclear. The CDR3 consists of 15 residues. The ends were cut back, 0 bases at V and 4 bases at J, with 12 bases in the middle. CDR1 LGHNA and CDR2 YNFKEQ come from the germline V gene. The DNA of the CDR3 is TGTGCCAGCAGCCAAGACGAGAGTACGGGCTATGGCTACACCTTC. Translated, it gives CASSQDESTGYGYTF.

This chain joins TRBV28 and TRBJ1-1; D not certain. V lost 3 bases and J 2 bases, leaving 13 bases between the germline ends. The CDR3 totals 15 residues. Germline lookup yields CDR1 MDHEN and CDR2 SYDVKM. In nucleotides, the CDR3 is TGTGCCAGCAGTTTGCTTTTCGGGTCTAACACTGAAGCTTTCTTT. It translates to CASSLLFGSNTEAFF.

The CDR3 DNA reads TGCGCCAGCAGCTTGGAGGGGGTAGTGTCGGATGGCTACACCTTC. It specifies CASSLEGVVSDGYTF. V usage is TRBV5-1 and J usage is TRBJ1-2; possible D gene TRBD1, 6 bases. The CDR3 has 15 amino acids. Germline lookup yields CDR1 SGHRS and CDR2 YFSETQ. V was pared by 0 bases and J by 6 bases, with 15 bases between.

V is TRBV9 and J is TRBJ1-3; TRBD1 is a possible D gene (5 bases). V was trimmed by 2 bases and J by 2 bases, leaving 14 bases between them. The CDR3 spans 16 residues. Looked up from germline, CDR1 is SGDLS and CDR2 is YYNGEE. This CDR3 reads CASSVGDSGTGNTIYF. The CDR3 nucleotides read TGTGCCAGCAGCGTGGGGGACTCGGGGACTGGAAACACCATATATTTT.

This chain links TRBV12-3 or TRBV12-4 with TRBJ2-7; D is unresolved. Trimming removed 5 bases from V and 3 bases from J, with 5 bases in between. The CDR3 is 11 amino acids. CDR3 sequence reads: CASSTSYEQYF. The DNA of the CDR3 is TGTGCCAGCAGTACCAGCTACGAGCAGTACTTC.

The chain recombines TRBV6-5 with TRBJ1-2; possibly TRBD1 for D (6 bases). Trimming removed 4 bases from V and 4 bases from J, with 10 bases in between. CDR1 and CDR2 from the germline V gene are MNHEY and SVGAGI. The CDR3 contains 13 residues. The CDR3 sequence is CASSSQGPYGYTF. The CDR3 bases are TGTGCCAGCAGTTCCCAGGGGCCCTATGGCTACACCTTC.

V usage is TRBV30 and J usage is TRBJ1-1; no reliable D call. The V gene lost 3 bases and the J gene lost 1 base, with 15 bases spanning the gap. The CDR3 is 15 residues long. CDR1 is GTSNPN and CDR2 is SVGIG in the germline V gene (reference sequence). The CDR3 coding sequence is TGTGCCTGGAGGAAAGTGGAGGGTTGGAACACTGAAGCTTTCTTT. Translated: CAWRKVEGWNTEAFF.

The rearrangement joins TRBV6-5 to TRBJ1-2, with D possibly being TRBD1 (5 bases). Trimming removed 7 bases at V and 6 bases at J, with 18 bases between. CDR1 and CDR2 (germline): MNHEY, SVGAGI. This CDR3 comprises 14 residues. The DNA of the CDR3 is TGTGCCAGCACCCCCTCGATCGGGGGGGATGGCTACACCTTC. It yields the protein CASTPSIGGDGYTF.

Only one count was recorded for this clone. The chain carries TRBV15 and TRBJ2-7, with D possibly being TRBD1 (8 bases). The germline CDR1 and CDR2 sequences are LNHNV and YYDKDF (reference sequence). CDR3 length: 15 residues. The V gene lost 4 bases and the J gene lost 5 bases, with 18 bases spanning the gap. The CDR3 sequence is CATSIMNRGGHEQYF. For the CDR3, the DNA is TGTGCCACCAGCATAATGAACAGGGGGGGGCACGAGCAGTACTTC.

CDR3 sequence: CASSGRMVQETQYF. In nucleotides, the CDR3 is TGTGCCAGCAGTGGCAGGATGGTCCAAGAGACCCAGTACTTC. The V and J genes are TRBV2 and TRBJ2-5, with D hard to call. Trimming removed 4 bases at V and 1 base at J, with 10 bases between. The length of the CDR3 is 14 residues. Germline CDR1 SNHLY, CDR2 FYNNEI.

This chain links TRBV16 with TRBJ2-2, with 9 bases fitting TRBD1. From germline, CDR1 is KGHSY and CDR2 FQNENV. Trimming at V came to 6 bases and at J to 3 bases, leaving 14 bases not matched to a gene. The CDR3 totals 18 residues. The CDR3 DNA is TGTGCCAGCAGTCGATTGGATCCGGGACAGGGCCACACCGGGGAGCTGTTTTTT. Its translation: CASSRLDPGQGHTGELFF.

This chain connects TRBV15 to TRBJ1-6; D might be TRBD1 (6 bases). From germline, CDR1 is LNHNV and CDR2 YYDKDF (reference sequence). CDR3 length equals 15 residues. V was clipped by 1 base and J by 5 bases, with 9 bases between them. Written as DNA, the CDR3 is TGTGCCACCAGCAGAGCACAGGGTGATAATTCACCCCTCCACTTT. Amino acids: CATSRAQGDNSPLHF. Using reference TRBV15 and TRBJ1-6 for the parts outside the CDR3, the full variable domain is DAMVIQNPRYQVTQFGKPVTLSCSQTLNHNVMYWYQQKSSQAPKLLFHYYDKDFNNEADTPDNFQSRRPNTSFCFLDIRSPGLGDTAMYLCATSRAQGDNSPLHFGNGTRLTVT.

The sample holds a few counts of this clone. The chain links TRBV7-6 to TRBJ2-2; perhaps TRBD2 as D (5 bases). The CDR3 is 14 amino acids. V was clipped by 5 bases and J by 6 bases, with 13 bases between them. The V gene's germline CDR1 is SGHVS and CDR2 FNYEAQ. The CDR3 bases are TGTGCCAGCAGCCTCCTTGAGGGAGCCGGGGAGCTGTTTTTT. Its translation is CASSLLEGAGELFF.

J is TRBJ2-3 and V is TRBV24-1, with D tentatively TRBD2 (6 bases). The germline V gene has CDR1 KGHDR and CDR2 SFDVKD. Trimming took 5 bases from V and 4 from J, leaving 15 bases between them. This CDR3 spans 15 amino acids. The CDR3 DNA reads TGTGCCACCAGTGTCGGGAGAGGGGCAGCAGATACGCAGTATTTT. Its protein product is CATSVGRGAADTQYF.

This chain joins TRBV28 and TRBJ1-2; D is possibly TRBD1 (5 bases). The length of the CDR3 is 15 residues. The V gene lost 1 base and the J gene lost 2 bases, with 11 bases spanning the gap. Looked up from germline, CDR1 is MDHEN and CDR2 is SYDVKM. The CDR3 nucleotides read TGTGCCAGCAGTTTATTAGCCGGGGGGAACTATGGCTACACCTTC. Amino acids: CASSLLAGGNYGYTF.

The V gene is TRBV4-2, the J gene TRBJ1-4, with 10 bases fitting TRBD1. The germline gives CDR1 LGHNA, CDR2 YNFKEQ. Trimming at V came to 4 bases and at J to 6 bases, leaving 8 bases not matched to a gene. The CDR3 runs 16 residues. CDR3 nucleotides: TGTGCCAGCAGCCCTAAGCCGGGACAGGGGCATGAAAAACTGTTTTTT. This encodes CASSPKPGQGHEKLFF.

V is TRBV10-3 and J is TRBJ1-6; a possible D gene is TRBD1 (5 bases). Trimming cost V 2 bases and J 4 bases, with 6 bases left between them. CDR1 is ENHRY, CDR2 SYGVKD, per germline. The CDR3 sequence is 14 residues long. The CDR3 sequence is CAISEGQYNSPLHF. DNA of the CDR3: TGTGCCATCAGTGAGGGACAATATAATTCACCCCTCCACTTT.

V and J are TRBV9 and TRBJ2-5; TRBD1 matches at 9 bases. The CDR3 is 14 residues long. V dropped 2 bases and J dropped 4; count of bases not matched to a gene: 3. The germline gives CDR1 SGDLS, CDR2 YYNGEE. The CDR3 DNA reads TGTGCCAGCAGCGTTGGACAGGGGCGAGAGACCCAGTACTTC. It codes for CASSVGQGRETQYF.